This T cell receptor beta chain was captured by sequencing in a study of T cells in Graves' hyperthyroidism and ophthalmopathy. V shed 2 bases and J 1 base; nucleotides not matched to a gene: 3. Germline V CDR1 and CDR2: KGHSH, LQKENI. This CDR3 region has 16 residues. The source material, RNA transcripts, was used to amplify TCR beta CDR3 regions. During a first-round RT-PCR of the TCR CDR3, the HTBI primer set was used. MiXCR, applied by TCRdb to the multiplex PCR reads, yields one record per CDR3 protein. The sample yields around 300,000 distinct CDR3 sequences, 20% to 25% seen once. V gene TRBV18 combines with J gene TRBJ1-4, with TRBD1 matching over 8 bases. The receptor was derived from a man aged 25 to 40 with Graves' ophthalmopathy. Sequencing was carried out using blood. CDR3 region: CASSPSTGVTNEKLFF. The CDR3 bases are TGTGCCAGCTCACCATCGACAGGGGTAACTAATGAAAAACTGTTTTTT.